What follows are 25 T cell receptor beta chains derived from one specimen sequenced in a study of cytomegalovirus exposure and HLA in healthy donors. Primers: 60 Vbeta forward and 13 Jbeta reverse. Sequencing used immunoSEQ multiplex PCR; TCRdb keeps in-frame clones, though not all of them. The sample has some 40,000 clones; about 53% are singletons. The source material was PBMCs. These TCRs come from a middle-aged woman in good health and CMV-seropositive.

This clone has more than one count but fewer than ten. The rearrangement joins TRBV10-1 to TRBJ1-5, with D possibly matching TRBD1 (5 bases). V gave up 10 bases and J gave up 6 bases, with 16 bases separating them. Germline V gene data show CDR1 as WNHNN and CDR2 as SYGVQD (reference sequence). This CDR3 spans 13 amino acids. The chain's CDR3 is CATASTGSQPQHF. CDR3 DNA: TGCGCCACCGCGTCCACAGGTAGTCAGCCCCAGCATTTT.

This clone has more than one count but fewer than ten. This chain's CDR3 is CASSLRGGRVSTEAFF. CDR3 nucleotides: TGTGCCAGCAGCTTACGGGGGGGCCGGGTCAGCACTGAAGCTTTCTTT. This sequence joins TRBV7-9 and TRBJ1-1; TRBD1 might be the D (6 bases). V shed 2 bases and J shed 4 bases, with 17 bases lying between them. The CDR3 is made up of 16 amino acids. CDR1 is SEHNR and CDR2 is FQNEAQ in the germline V gene (reference sequence).

The genes are TRBV27 and TRBJ1-1; 8 bases line up with TRBD1. This CDR3 is 14 amino acids long. J gave up 10 bases and V 4 bases, and 11 bases lay outside the gene matches. CDR1 MNHEY and CDR2 SMNVEV come from the germline V gene (reference sequence). The CDR3 protein is CASSSGGGMGRAFF. CDR3 DNA: TGTGCCAGCAGTTCAGGGGGCGGGATGGGTCGAGCTTTCTTT.

The chain employs TRBV27 and TRBJ2-5; maybe TRBD2 (5 bases). Germline V gives CDR1 MNHEY, CDR2 SMNVEV (reference sequence). V dropped 3 bases and J dropped 6 bases, with 11 bases sitting between them. The CDR3 is made up of 13 amino acids. CDR3 protein: CASSFSGVKTQYF. The CDR3 coding sequence is TGTGCCAGCAGTTTCTCCGGGGTCAAGACCCAGTACTTC.

This clone occurred a few times. The chain combines TRBV5-4 with TRBJ2-2; 7 bases map to TRBD1. CDR1 is SGHNT, CDR2 YYREEE, per germline (reference sequence). The trim removed 2 bases at V and 6 bases at J, leaving 4 bases unmatched. This CDR3 comprises 14 residues. CDR3 amino acids: CASSFRGGSGELFF. CDR3 nucleotides: TGTGCCAGCAGCTTTAGAGGGGGCTCCGGGGAGCTGTTTTTT. Full variable domain (rest looked up from reference TRBV5-4 and TRBJ2-2): ETGVTQSPTHLIKTRGQQVTLRCSSQSGHNTVSWYQQALGQGPQFIFQYYREEENGRGNFPPRFSGLQFPNYSSELNVNALELDDSALYLCASSFRGGSGELFFGEGSRLTVL.

This clone has just a few counts. The same CDR3 is also encoded by other DNA sequences in this sample. Here the CDR3 reads CASRDRGNSNQPQHF. CDR3 in DNA: TGTGCCAGCAGGGACAGGGGAAATAGCAATCAGCCCCAGCATTTT. The genes are TRBV2 and TRBJ1-5, with 9 bases that match TRBD1. CDR3 length: 15 residues. In germline, CDR1 is SNHLY, CDR2 FYNNEI. V trimming: 6 bases; J trimming: 0 bases; junction bases outside the gene matches: 3.

The gene calls are TRBV7-2 and TRBJ1-6; D is possibly TRBD1 (5 bases). The germline CDR1 and CDR2 sequences are SGHTA and FQGNSA. CDR3 length: 14 residues. The V end was cut by 5 bases, the J end by 4 bases, with 9 bases between. CDR3 region: CASSPGGYNSPLHF. The CDR3, as DNA: TGTGCCAGCAGCCCGGGGGGATATAATTCACCCCTCCACTTT.

The V and J genes are TRBV7-6 and TRBJ1-2; 7 nucleotides line up with TRBD1. Germline V lookup: CDR1 SGHVS, CDR2 FNYEAQ. CDR3 size: 13 residues. The V gene end was trimmed by 5 bases and the J gene end by 2 bases; junction bases not matched to a gene: 2. The CDR3 is CASSPQGNYGYTF. The DNA for the CDR3 is TGTGCCAGCAGCCCACAGGGGAACTATGGCTACACCTTC.

The chain joins TRBV9 to TRBJ2-2, with no clear D. The germline CDR1 and CDR2 sequences are SGDLS and YYNGEE. There are 13 residues in the CDR3. V gave up 0 bases and J gave up 6 bases, with 6 bases separating them. The CDR3: CASSVEWPGELFF. The CDR3 DNA follows: TGTGCCAGCAGCGTAGAATGGCCCGGGGAGCTGTTTTTT.

This chain uses TRBV7-2 with TRBJ2-5; the match to TRBD1 covers 9 bases. The J call is uncertain, as TRBJ2-7 better fits the DNA end. Looked up from germline, CDR1 is SGHTA and CDR2 is FQGNSA. The CDR3 is 15 amino acids. The DNA of the CDR3 is TGTGCCAGCAGCGACCGGGACAGGGTAGGCTACGAGCAGTACTTC. Protein: CASSDRDRVGYEQYF.

The chain has TRBV7-2 and TRBJ1-6; TRBD1 matches 9 bases. CDR1 is SGHTA and CDR2 is FQGNSA in the germline V gene. CDR3 length equals 14 residues. J gave up 8 bases and V 3 bases, and 2 bases lay outside the gene matches. The CDR3, as DNA: TGTGCCAGCAGCTTCAGGACAGGGGATTCACCCCTCCACTTT. Its protein product is CASSFRTGDSPLHF.

V and J are TRBV7-9 and TRBJ1-1, with 9 bases lining up with TRBD1. Germline V lookup: CDR1 SEHNR, CDR2 FQNEAQ (reference sequence). The CDR3 extends over 12 amino acids. The V segment lost 5 bases and the J segment 10 bases; nucleotides outside the gene matches: 5. In DNA, the CDR3 is TGTGCCAGCAGCGCTACAGGGGGCTCAGCTTTCTTT. Encoded protein: CASSATGGSAFF.

J is TRBJ2-5 and V is TRBV7-2; D may be TRBD1 (5 bases). From germline, CDR1 is SGHTA and CDR2 FQGNSA. The CDR3 length is 13 residues. The germline V and J ends were trimmed by 5 bases and 5 bases, with 12 bases remaining between them. As DNA, the CDR3 is TGTGCCAGCAGCCCTGCAGGGCGCGAGACCCAGTACTTC. It is translated as CASSPAGRETQYF.

In this sample, this clone turned up a few times. The V call is TRBV6-5, the J call TRBJ1-1; perhaps TRBD1 as D (5 bases). Trimming cost V 7 bases and J 5 bases, with 8 bases left between them. From germline, CDR1 is MNHEY and CDR2 SVGAGI. The CDR3 is made up of 11 amino acids. CDR3 region: CASTGGTEAFF. The DNA of the CDR3 is TGTGCCAGCACCGGGGGAACTGAAGCTTTCTTT.

This clone has more than one count but fewer than ten. V is TRBV2 and J is TRBJ1-6, with D unresolved. There are 15 residues in the CDR3. Between the trimmed V and J ends, which lost 8 bases and 4 bases, there was a span of 15 bases. The germline CDR1 and CDR2 sequences are SNHLY and FYNNEI. CDR3: CASSFSQRYNSPLHF. CDR3 DNA sequence: TGTGCCAGCTCTTTCAGCCAGCGGTATAATTCACCCCTCCACTTT.

The genes are TRBV10-3 and TRBJ2-5; D may be TRBD1 (6 bases). Trimming pared 1 base from V and 2 bases from J, leaving 20 bases between. The CDR3 sequence is 18 residues long. The germline CDR1 and CDR2 sequences are ENHRY and SYGVKD. The CDR3: CAISEFPRDIIFQETQYF. The CDR3 bases are TGTGCCATCAGTGAGTTTCCCCGGGACATCATTTTTCAAGAGACCCAGTACTTC.

The chain recombines TRBV19 with TRBJ1-2; D might be TRBD1 (6 bases). This CDR3 region has 12 residues. Germline V lookup: CDR1 LNHDA, CDR2 SQIVND (reference sequence). Trimming pared 5 bases from V and 8 bases from J, leaving 12 bases between. In DNA form, the CDR3 reads TGTGCCAGTAGTCTCTCACAGGGAGGCTACACCTTC. This translates into CASSLSQGGYTF.

This chain connects TRBV11-2 to TRBJ2-7, with unresolved D. Trimming stripped 2 bases from V and 3 bases from J, with 5 bases between. Germline lookup yields CDR1 SGHAT and CDR2 FQNNGV. This CDR3 region has 12 residues. Written as DNA, the CDR3 is TGTGCCAGCAGCTTAACCAGCTACGAGCAGTACTTC. Translation gives CASSLTSYEQYF.

V and J are TRBV29-1 and TRBJ2-5, with D tentatively TRBD2 (6 bases). Germline CDR1 reads SQVTM; CDR2 reads ANQGSEA. The CDR3 consists of 19 residues. Trimming cost V 2 bases and J 5 bases, with 30 bases left between them. CDR3 bases: TGCAGCGTTGAATCGGGATGGGGGGAAGTCCCAAAAAGGAAGGAGACCCAGTACTTC. Translating gives CSVESGWGEVPKRKETQYF.

The chain has TRBV27 and TRBJ1-2; D gene ambiguous. The germline V and J ends were trimmed by 2 bases and 5 bases, with 6 bases remaining between them. The CDR3 length is 12 residues. Germline V gene data show CDR1 as MNHEY and CDR2 as SMNVEV (reference sequence). The CDR3 loop reads CASSLSGYGYTF. CDR3 coding DNA: TGTGCCAGCAGTTTAAGCGGATATGGCTACACCTTC.

V is TRBV5-6 and J is TRBJ1-5; TRBD1 aligns across 9 bases. Germline CDR1 is SGHDT and CDR2 is YYEEEE. The CDR3 spans 15 residues. J gave up 5 bases and V 2 bases, and 5 bases lay outside the gene matches. CDR3 protein: CASSFGQGYDQPQHF. DNA of the CDR3: TGTGCCAGCAGCTTTGGACAGGGGTACGATCAGCCCCAGCATTTT.

The V gene is TRBV11-2, the J gene TRBJ2-7; perhaps TRBD1 as D (6 bases). Between the trimmed V and J ends, which lost 5 bases and 7 bases, there was a span of 12 bases. CDR1 and CDR2 from the germline V gene are SGHAT and FQNNGV. The CDR3 spans 12 residues. CDR3 nucleotide sequence: TGTGCCAGCAGCGTGGACAGAAGTGAGCAGTACTTC. The encoded protein is CASSVDRSEQYF. The whole variable domain, remainder taken from reference TRBV11-2 and TRBJ2-7, is EAGVAQSPRYKIIEKRQSVAFWCNPISGHATLYWYQQILGQGPKLLIQFQNNGVVDDSQLPKDRFSAERLKGVDSTLKIQPAKLEDSAVYLCASSVDRSEQYFGPGTRLTVT.

This clone was counted many times. The V and J genes are TRBV7-6 and TRBJ2-7, with D tentatively TRBD2 (6 bases). The V end was cut by 1 base, the J end by 1 base, with 14 bases between. CDR1 and CDR2 (germline): SGHVS, FNYEAQ. The CDR3 is 16 amino acids. The CDR3 region is CASSLGLSGRSYEQYF. In DNA form, the CDR3 reads TGTGCCAGCAGCTTAGGGTTGTCGGGGAGGTCCTACGAGCAGTACTTC.

This clone was recorded a few times. The gene calls are TRBV6-4 and TRBJ2-2, with D hard to call. The CDR3 has 16 amino acids. Germline V gene sequence: CDR1 MRHNA, CDR2 SNTAGT. V was shortened by 3 bases and J by 3 bases, with 14 bases between the two germline ends. This chain's CDR3 is CASSEQPSSHTGELFF. The CDR3 region has the DNA TGTGCCAGCAGTGAACAACCCTCCTCCCACACCGGGGAGCTGTTTTTT.

The CDR3 nucleotides are TGTGCCAGCAGCAACCCCCGCGGGGGGAGCGACGAGCAGTACTTC. Its protein is CASSNPRGGSDEQYF. This chain joins TRBV21-1 and TRBJ2-7; the table's D gene call, TRBD2, was not cross checked with the DNA. TRBV21-1 is an annotated pseudogene. This CDR3 region has 15 residues.